This T cell receptor beta chain comes out of a study of OX40 agonist ivuxolimab in advanced cancers. Whole-study context: From 23 to 79 years was the age range, with a mean of about 54 years, and around 84% were male. Findings and caveats of the study: In general, CD8+ T cells held more expanded clones than CD4+ did, on average.

No patient had autoimmune disease or received systemic immunosuppression. In regard to this clone: Its antigen is still unknown.

CDR1 is SGDLS and CDR2 is YYNGEE in the germline V gene. This CDR3 has 15 residues. The junction had 4 bases not matched to a gene; V was cut back by 3 bases and J by 4 bases. Produced via immunoSEQ multiplex PCR; TCRdb's table is partial and in-frame only. The sample shows roughly 35,000 clones, around 80% of them seen only once. The sample here was CD4+ or CD8+ T cells sorted from blood, taken in a trial of the OX40 agonist ivuxolimab. The V call is TRBV9, the J call TRBJ2-3; 11 positions match TRBD2. The clonotype comes from an adult with an advanced solid tumor such as melanoma, head and neck, liver or kidney cancer. The CDR3 sequence is CASSGSGRVADTQYF. In nucleotides, the CDR3 is TGTGCCAGCAGCGGTAGCGGGAGGGTGGCAGATACGCAGTATTTT.